The entry below describes one TCR beta chain. Germline V gives CDR1 KGHSH, CDR2 LQKENI. The CDR3 totals 14 residues. Between the trimmed V and J ends, which lost 6 bases and 6 bases, there was a span of 17 bases. This sample was taken from a study of blood T cell repertoires in COVID-19. At the level of the study: Material from acute and convalescent COVID-19 was sourced from the United States, Italy and Spain.

In the original processing: Amplification of reference gene primers provided the estimated nucleated cell counts. The method was immunoSEQ multiplex PCR; TCRdb's version includes in-frame clones alone and lacks a portion of them. That table furnishes V, J and clone size, whereas the DNA furnished D and trimming. Of roughly 190,000 clones listed, more than 75% are singletons. Sequences were obtained from peripheral blood. The chain uses TRBV18 and TRBJ1-2, with a tentative D call TRBD1 (5 bases). This sequence was found in a man between 18 and 29 years old with active or convalescent COVID-19. The CDR3 is CASSLIDSSHGYTF. The CDR3 DNA is TGTGCCAGCTCTCTCATTGACAGTTCCCATGGCTACACCTTC.